What follows describes a single T cell receptor (beta chain). The sample comes from a study of blood T cell repertoires in COVID-19. Produced via immunoSEQ multiplex PCR; TCRdb's table is partial and in-frame only. Of roughly 50,000 clones listed, more than 75% are singletons. The germline V gene has CDR1 MNHNS and CDR2 SASEGT. The CDR3 has 16 amino acids. Deletions cut 4 bases from V and 0 bases from J, with 13 bases between. The chain carries TRBV6-1 and TRBJ1-5; tentative D call: TRBD1 (6 bases). Source material: peripheral blood. The source is a woman aged 80 or over with COVID-19, enrolled during active disease. CDR3 amino acids: CASSGQAQGSNQPQHF. In DNA form, the CDR3 reads TGTGCCAGCAGTGGGCAGGCACAGGGTAGCAATCAGCCCCAGCATTTT.